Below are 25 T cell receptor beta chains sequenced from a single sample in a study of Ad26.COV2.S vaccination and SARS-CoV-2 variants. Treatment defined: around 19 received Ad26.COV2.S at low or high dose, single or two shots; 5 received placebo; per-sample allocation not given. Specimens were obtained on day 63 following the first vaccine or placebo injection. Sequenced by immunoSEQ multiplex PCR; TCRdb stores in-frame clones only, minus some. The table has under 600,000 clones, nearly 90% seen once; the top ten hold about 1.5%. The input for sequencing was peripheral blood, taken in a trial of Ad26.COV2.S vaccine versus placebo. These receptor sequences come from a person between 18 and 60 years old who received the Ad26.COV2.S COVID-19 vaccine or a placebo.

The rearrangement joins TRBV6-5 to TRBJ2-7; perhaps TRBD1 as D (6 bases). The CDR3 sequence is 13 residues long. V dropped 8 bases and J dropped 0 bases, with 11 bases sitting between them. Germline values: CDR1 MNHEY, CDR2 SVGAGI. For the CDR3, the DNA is TGTGCCAGCCGGGACACTAACTCCTACGAGCAGTACTTC. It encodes CASRDTNSYEQYF.

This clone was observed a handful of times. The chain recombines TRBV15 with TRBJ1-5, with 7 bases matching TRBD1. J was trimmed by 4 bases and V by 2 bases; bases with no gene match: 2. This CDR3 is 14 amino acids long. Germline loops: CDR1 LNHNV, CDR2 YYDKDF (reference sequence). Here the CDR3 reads CATSRRTGNQPQHF. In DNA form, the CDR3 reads TGTGCCACCAGCAGAAGGACAGGTAATCAGCCCCAGCATTTT.

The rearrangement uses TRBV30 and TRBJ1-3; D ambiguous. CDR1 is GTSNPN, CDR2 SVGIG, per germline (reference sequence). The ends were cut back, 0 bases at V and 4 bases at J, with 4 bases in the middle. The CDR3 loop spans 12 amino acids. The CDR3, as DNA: TGTGCCTGGAGTGTTTTCGGAAACACCATATATTTT. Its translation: CAWSVFGNTIYF.

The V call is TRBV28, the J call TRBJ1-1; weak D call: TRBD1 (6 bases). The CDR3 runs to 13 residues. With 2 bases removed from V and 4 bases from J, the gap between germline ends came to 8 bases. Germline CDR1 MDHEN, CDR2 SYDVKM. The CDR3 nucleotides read TGTGCCAGCAGTTTACAGGGGATCACTGAAGCTTTCTTT. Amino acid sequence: CASSLQGITEAFF.

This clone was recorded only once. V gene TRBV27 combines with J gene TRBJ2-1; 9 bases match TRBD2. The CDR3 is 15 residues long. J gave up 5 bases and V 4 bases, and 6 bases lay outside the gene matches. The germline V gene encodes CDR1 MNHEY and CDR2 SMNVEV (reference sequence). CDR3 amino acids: CASSYFSGRDNEQFF. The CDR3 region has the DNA TGTGCCAGCAGTTATTTTAGCGGGAGAGACAATGAGCAGTTCTTC.

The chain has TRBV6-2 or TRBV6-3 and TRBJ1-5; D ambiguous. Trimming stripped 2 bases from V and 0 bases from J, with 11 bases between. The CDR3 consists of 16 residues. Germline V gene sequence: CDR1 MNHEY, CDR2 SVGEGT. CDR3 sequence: CASSYGRPYSNQPQHF. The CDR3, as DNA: TGTGCCAGCAGTTACGGCAGGCCCTATAGCAATCAGCCCCAGCATTTT.

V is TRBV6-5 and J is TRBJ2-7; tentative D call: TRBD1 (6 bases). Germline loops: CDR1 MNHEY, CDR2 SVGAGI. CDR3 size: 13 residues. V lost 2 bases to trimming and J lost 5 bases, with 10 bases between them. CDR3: CASSYRGFDEQYF. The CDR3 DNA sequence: TGTGCCAGCAGTTACAGGGGGTTCGACGAGCAGTACTTC.

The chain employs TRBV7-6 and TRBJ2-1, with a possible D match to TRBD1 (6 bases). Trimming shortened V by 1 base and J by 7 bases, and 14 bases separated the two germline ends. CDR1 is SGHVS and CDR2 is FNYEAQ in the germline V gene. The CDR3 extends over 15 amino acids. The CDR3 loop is CASSLDGGLRNEQFF. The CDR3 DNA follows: TGTGCCAGCAGCTTAGATGGGGGCCTGAGAAATGAGCAGTTCTTC.

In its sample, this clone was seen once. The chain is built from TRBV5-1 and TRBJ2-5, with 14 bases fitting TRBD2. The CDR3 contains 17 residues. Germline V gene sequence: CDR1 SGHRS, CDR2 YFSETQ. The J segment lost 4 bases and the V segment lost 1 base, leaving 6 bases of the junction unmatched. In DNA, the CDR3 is TGCGCCAGCAGCTTGAGGGGGACTAGCGGGAGTGGAGAGACCCAGTACTTC. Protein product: CASSLRGTSGSGETQYF.

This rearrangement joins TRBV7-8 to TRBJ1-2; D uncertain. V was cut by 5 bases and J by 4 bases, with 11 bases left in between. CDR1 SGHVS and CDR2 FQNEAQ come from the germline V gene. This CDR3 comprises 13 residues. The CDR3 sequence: CASSAGDVYGYTF. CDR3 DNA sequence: TGTGCCAGCAGCGCCGGGGATGTCTATGGCTACACCTTC.

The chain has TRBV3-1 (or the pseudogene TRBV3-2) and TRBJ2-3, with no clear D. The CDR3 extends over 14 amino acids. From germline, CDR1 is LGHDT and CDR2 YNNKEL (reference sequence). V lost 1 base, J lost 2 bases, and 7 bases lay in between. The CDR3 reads CASSQGQITDTQYF. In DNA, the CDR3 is TGTGCCAGCAGCCAAGGGCAGATCACAGATACGCAGTATTTT.

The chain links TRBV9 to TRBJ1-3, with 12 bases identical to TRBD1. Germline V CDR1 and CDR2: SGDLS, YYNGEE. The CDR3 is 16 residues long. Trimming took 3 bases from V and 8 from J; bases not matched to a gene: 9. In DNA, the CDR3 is TGTGCCAGCAGCGCCGGCGGGACAGGGGGCTTGGACACCATATATTTT. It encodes CASSAGGTGGLDTIYF.

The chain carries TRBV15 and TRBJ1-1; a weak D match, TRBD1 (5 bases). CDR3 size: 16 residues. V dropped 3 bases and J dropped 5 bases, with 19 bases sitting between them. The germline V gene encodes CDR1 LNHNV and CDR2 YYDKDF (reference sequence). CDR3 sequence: CATSSGIQGKRTEAFF. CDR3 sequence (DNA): TGTGCCACCAGCAGCGGGATTCAGGGCAAAAGGACTGAAGCTTTCTTT.

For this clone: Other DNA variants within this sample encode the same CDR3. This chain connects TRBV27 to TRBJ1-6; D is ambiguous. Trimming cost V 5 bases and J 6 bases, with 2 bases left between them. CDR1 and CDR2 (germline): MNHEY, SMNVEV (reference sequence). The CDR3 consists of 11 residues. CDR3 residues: CASSLNSPLHF. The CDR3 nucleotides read TGTGCCAGCAGTCTTAATTCACCCCTCCACTTT.

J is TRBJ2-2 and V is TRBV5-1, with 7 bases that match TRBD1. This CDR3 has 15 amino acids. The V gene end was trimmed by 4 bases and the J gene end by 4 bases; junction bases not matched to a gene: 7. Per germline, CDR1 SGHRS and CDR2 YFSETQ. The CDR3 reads CASSGRTGSTGELFF. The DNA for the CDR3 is TGCGCCAGCAGCGGACGGACAGGTAGCACCGGGGAGCTGTTTTTT. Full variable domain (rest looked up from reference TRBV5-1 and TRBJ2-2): KAGVTQTPRYLIKTRGQQVTLSCSPISGHRSVSWYQQTPGQGLQFLFEYFSETQRNKGNFPGRFSGRQFSNSRSEMNVSTLELGDSALYLCASSGRTGSTGELFFGEGSRLTVL.

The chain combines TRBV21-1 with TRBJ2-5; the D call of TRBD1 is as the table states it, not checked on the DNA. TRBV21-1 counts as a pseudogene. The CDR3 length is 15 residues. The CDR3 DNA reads TGTGCCAGCAGTCAATCCCTGGGGCCCAAAGAGACCCAGTACTTC. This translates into CASSQSLGPKETQYF.

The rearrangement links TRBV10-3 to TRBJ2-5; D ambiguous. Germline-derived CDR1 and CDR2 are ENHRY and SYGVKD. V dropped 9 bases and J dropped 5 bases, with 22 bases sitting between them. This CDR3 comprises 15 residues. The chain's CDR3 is CAIVRFPSNEETQYF. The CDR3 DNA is TGTGCCATTGTAAGGTTTCCCTCAAACGAGGAGACCCAGTACTTC.

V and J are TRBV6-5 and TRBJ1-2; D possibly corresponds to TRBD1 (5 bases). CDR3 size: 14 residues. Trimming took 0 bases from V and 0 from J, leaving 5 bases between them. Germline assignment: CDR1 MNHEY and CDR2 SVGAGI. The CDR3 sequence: CASSYSTANYGYTF. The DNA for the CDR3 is TGTGCCAGCAGTTACTCGACAGCTAACTATGGCTACACCTTC.

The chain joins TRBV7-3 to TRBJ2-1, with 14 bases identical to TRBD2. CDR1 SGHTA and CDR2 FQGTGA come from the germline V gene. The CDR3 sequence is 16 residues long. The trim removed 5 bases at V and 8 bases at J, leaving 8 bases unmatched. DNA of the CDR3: TGTGCCAGCAGCACCGGGACTAGCGGGAGTACGGATGAGCAGTTCTTC. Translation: CASSTGTSGSTDEQFF.

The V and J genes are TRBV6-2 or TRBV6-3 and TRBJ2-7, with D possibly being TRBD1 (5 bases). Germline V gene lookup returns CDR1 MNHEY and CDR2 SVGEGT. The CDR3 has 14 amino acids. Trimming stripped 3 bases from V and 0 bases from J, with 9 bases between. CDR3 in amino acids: CASSYGAYSYEQYF. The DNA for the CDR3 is TGTGCCAGCAGTTATGGGGCGTACTCCTACGAGCAGTACTTC.

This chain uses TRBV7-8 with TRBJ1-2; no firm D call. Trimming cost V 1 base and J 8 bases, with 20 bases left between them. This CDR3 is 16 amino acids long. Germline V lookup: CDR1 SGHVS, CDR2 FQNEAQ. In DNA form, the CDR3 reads TGTGCCAGCAGCTTAGTAGTAACCCCGGGTTGGGGAGGCTACACCTTC. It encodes CASSLVVTPGWGGYTF.

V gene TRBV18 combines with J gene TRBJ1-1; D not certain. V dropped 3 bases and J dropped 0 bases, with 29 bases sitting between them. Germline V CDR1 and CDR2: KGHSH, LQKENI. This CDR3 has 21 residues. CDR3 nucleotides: TGTGCCAGCTCACCGACCACCGCCCTGAGGGTGTCAGTGTTCATGAACACTGAAGCTTTCTTT. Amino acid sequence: CASSPTTALRVSVFMNTEAFF.

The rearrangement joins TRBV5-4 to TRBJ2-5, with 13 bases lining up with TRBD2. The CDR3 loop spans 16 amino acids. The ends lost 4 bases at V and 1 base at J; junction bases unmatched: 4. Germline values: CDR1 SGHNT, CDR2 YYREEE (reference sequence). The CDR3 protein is CASSPRLAGGQETQYF. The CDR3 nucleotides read TGTGCCAGCAGCCCCCGACTAGCGGGGGGCCAAGAGACCCAGTACTTC.

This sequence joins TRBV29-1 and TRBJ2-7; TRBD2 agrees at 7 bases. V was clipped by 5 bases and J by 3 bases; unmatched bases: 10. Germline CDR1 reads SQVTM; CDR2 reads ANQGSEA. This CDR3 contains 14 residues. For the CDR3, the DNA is TGCAGCGTTTGGGGGGAGGGCGAGAACTACGAGCAGTACTTC. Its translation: CSVWGEGENYEQYF.

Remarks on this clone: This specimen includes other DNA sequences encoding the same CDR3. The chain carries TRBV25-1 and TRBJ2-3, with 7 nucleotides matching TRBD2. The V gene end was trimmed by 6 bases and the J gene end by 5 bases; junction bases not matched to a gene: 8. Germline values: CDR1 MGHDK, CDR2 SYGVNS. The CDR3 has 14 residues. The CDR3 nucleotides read TGTGCCAGCAGCCTCGCGGGGGTGGTAGATACGCAGTATTTT. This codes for CASSLAGVVDTQYF.